These 32 T cell receptor beta chains were all obtained from the same sample, sequenced in a study of CXCR3-negative and CXCR3-positive naive CD8 T cells. UMI labels and 5' RACE were used to prepare the TRB cDNA libraries. TCRdb re-called the 5' RACE reads and shows each CDR3 protein once, DNA omitted. This sample's table has tens of thousands of distinct CDR3 sequences. The sample consisted of naive CXCR3- CD8+ T cells from blood. The subset: CD45RO-CCR7+CD27+CD95- naive CD8+ T cells lacking CXCR3 (TNR3-). Receptors originate from a human donor in good health. Some clones in this sample may be carry-over from other donors' samples.

The chain employs TRBV6-1 and TRBJ1-1; no DNA is available, so the TRBD1 call from TCRdb remains unchecked. The CDR3 totals 14 residues. Germline loops: CDR1 MNHNS, CDR2 SASEGT. CDR3 loop: CASSRKTRQGEVFF.

The chain joins TRBV7-6 to TRBJ2-1. CDR3 size: 12 residues. Germline CDR1 SGHVS, CDR2 FNYEAQ. CDR3 amino acids: CASSLVSDEQFF.

V gene TRBV7-8 combines with J gene TRBJ2-2; TCRdb's D call of TRBD1 is untestable without DNA. The CDR3 extends over 17 amino acids. Germline assignment: CDR1 SGHVS and CDR2 FQNEAQ. CDR3 region: CASSLRLGRENTGELFF.

The gene calls are TRBV15 and TRBJ2-1; lacking DNA, the TRBD2 call made by TCRdb goes unchecked. The CDR3 runs 15 residues. Germline V gene data show CDR1 as LNHNV and CDR2 as YYDKDF (reference sequence). CDR3 region: CATSRDAGSYNEQFF.

This chain connects TRBV7-9 to TRBJ2-3; TCRdb selects TRBD2, and the lack of DNA leaves this call unchecked. Germline-derived CDR1 and CDR2 are SEHNR and FQNEAQ (reference sequence). The CDR3 runs 18 residues. Here the CDR3 reads CASSLDPSGTARTDTQYF.

The chain carries TRBV28 and TRBJ2-3. The CDR3 totals 16 residues. Germline lookup yields CDR1 MDHEN and CDR2 SYDVKM. CDR3 amino acids: CASSSRSLVPTDTQYF.

V and J are TRBV28 and TRBJ2-7; TCRdb indicates TRBD2, and absent DNA this call remains unverified. CDR1 and CDR2 (germline): MDHEN, SYDVKM. The CDR3 is 14 residues long. The CDR3 loop reads CASSPIVLEYEQYF.

The chain couples TRBV28 to TRBJ1-2. The germline gives CDR1 MDHEN, CDR2 SYDVKM. The CDR3 extends over 14 amino acids. The CDR3 sequence is CASSFGVTNYGYTF.

This chain connects TRBV7-9 to TRBJ1-2. CDR3 size: 13 residues. In germline, CDR1 is SEHNR, CDR2 FQNEAQ (reference sequence). CDR3: CASSFPSGYGYTF. Together with reference TRBV7-9 and TRBJ1-2, the CDR3 gives the full variable domain: DTGVSQNPRHKITKRGQNVTFRCDPISEHNRLYWYRQTLGQGPEFLTYFQNEAQLEKSRLLSDRFSAERPKGSFSTLEIQRTEQGDSAMYLCASSFPSGYGYTFGSGTRLTVV.

This chain links TRBV29-1 with TRBJ2-7; TCRdb's D call of TRBD2 is untestable without DNA. The CDR3 length is 13 residues. Germline V gives CDR1 SQVTM, CDR2 ANQGSEA. The chain's CDR3 is CSVEDQGGGEQYF.

The rearrangement joins TRBV29-1 to TRBJ1-5; TCRdb selects TRBD1, and the lack of DNA leaves this call unchecked. The CDR3 runs 13 residues. CDR1 is SQVTM, CDR2 ANQGSEA, per germline. The CDR3 spells CSVASGGHQPQHF.

This chain joins TRBV27 and TRBJ2-7; lacking DNA, the TRBD1 call made by TCRdb goes unchecked. Germline V gives CDR1 MNHEY, CDR2 SMNVEV (reference sequence). The length of the CDR3 is 15 residues. CDR3 amino acids: CASSLSGTNSYEQYF.

V is TRBV5-5 and J is TRBJ2-7; TCRdb's assignment of TRBD1 cannot be checked, as there is no DNA. The CDR3 sequence is 15 residues long. Per the germline V gene, CDR1 is SGHKS and CDR2 is YYEKEE (reference sequence). The chain's CDR3 is CASSLPGTGSYEQYF.

This chain joins TRBV7-9 and TRBJ2-1; TCRdb proposes TRBD1, but this gene call is untestable without DNA. The CDR3 extends over 19 amino acids. CDR1 and CDR2 from the germline V gene are SEHNR and FQNEAQ (reference sequence). The CDR3: CASSSITTGTGTHYNEQFF.

The chain joins TRBV15 to TRBJ2-1; TCRdb returns TRBD1, unconfirmable since there is no DNA. Germline CDR1 reads LNHNV; CDR2 reads YYDKDF (reference sequence). The CDR3 is made up of 15 amino acids. The CDR3 region is CATSSRDRGYNEQFF.

This chain joins TRBV5-1 and TRBJ2-1; TCRdb outputs TRBD1, but without DNA this stays unchecked. Germline CDR1 SGHRS, CDR2 YFSETQ. The CDR3 runs to 13 residues. The chain's CDR3 is CASSWSTGNEQFF.

The J gene is TRBJ2-2, the V gene TRBV4-1; checking the TCRdb D call of TRBD2 is not possible without DNA. This CDR3 spans 15 amino acids. Looked up from germline, CDR1 is MGHRA and CDR2 is YSYEKL. CDR3 residues: CASRTAGANTGELFF.

The chain links TRBV20-1 to TRBJ2-7; TCRdb's D call of TRBD1 is untestable without DNA. The CDR3 loop spans 17 amino acids. CDR1 and CDR2 from the germline V gene are DFQATT and SNEGSKA (reference sequence). The CDR3 protein is CSAPHGTGAFRLYEQYF.

The chain uses TRBV20-1 and TRBJ2-3; TCRdb outputs TRBD2, but without DNA this stays unchecked. The CDR3 covers 15 residues. Germline values: CDR1 DFQATT, CDR2 SNEGSKA (reference sequence). The CDR3 here is CSARFSGSPTDTQYF.

The rearrangement uses TRBV7-6 and TRBJ2-3; TCRdb's D call of TRBD1 is untestable without DNA. CDR1 SGHVS and CDR2 FNYEAQ come from the germline V gene. The CDR3 contains 15 residues. The CDR3 sequence is CASSLWPGVPDTQYF.

CDR3 sequence: CASSEEGLHTVGQETQYF. The V call is TRBV18, the J call TRBJ2-5; with no DNA, the TCRdb D assignment of TRBD2 cannot be verified. The V gene's germline CDR1 is KGHSH and CDR2 LQKENI. The CDR3 contains 18 residues.

The V call is TRBV12-3 or TRBV12-4, the J call TRBJ2-2; TCRdb proposes TRBD1, but this gene call is untestable without DNA. This CDR3 comprises 12 residues. CDR3 protein: CASTTGLAELFF.

V usage is TRBV29-1 and J usage is TRBJ1-2; TCRdb gives TRBD1 as the D gene, but with no DNA this cannot be confirmed. The CDR3 spans 14 residues. Germline assignment: CDR1 SQVTM and CDR2 ANQGSEA. The CDR3 sequence: CSVITGVGYHGYTF.

V gene TRBV20-1 combines with J gene TRBJ2-5; TCRdb picks TRBD1, but there is no DNA to check that call. The CDR3 loop spans 15 amino acids. CDR1 and CDR2 from the germline V gene are DFQATT and SNEGSKA (reference sequence). The CDR3 region is CSELQESPGRETQYF.

The CDR3 is CASSRSGELFF. V gene TRBV13 combines with J gene TRBJ2-2. The CDR3 spans 11 residues. Germline V gene sequence: CDR1 PRHDT, CDR2 FYEKMQ (reference sequence).

The chain is built from TRBV7-6 and TRBJ2-2; TCRdb's D gene call, TRBD2, goes unchecked for lack of DNA. This CDR3 region has 16 residues. Germline CDR1 reads SGHVS; CDR2 reads FNYEAQ. CDR3 amino acids: CASSFLAGGHTGELFF.

V usage is TRBV5-5 and J usage is TRBJ2-5; the D call from TCRdb, TRBD1, cannot be confirmed without DNA. This CDR3 region has 15 residues. Germline V gene data show CDR1 as SGHKS and CDR2 as YYEKEE (reference sequence). CDR3 loop: CASSLFMRGGETQYF.

V gene TRBV6-4 combines with J gene TRBJ2-3; TCRdb selects TRBD1, and the lack of DNA leaves this call unchecked. Germline V CDR1 and CDR2: MRHNA, SNTAGT. The CDR3 extends over 16 amino acids. The CDR3 spells CASSDLPDRGTDTQYF.

The chain recombines TRBV6-2 or TRBV6-3 with TRBJ2-2. CDR1 is MNHEY, CDR2 SVGEGT, per germline. The CDR3 totals 17 residues. The CDR3 loop reads CASTPSWAHSNTGELFF.

This chain connects TRBV25-1 to TRBJ2-1; TCRdb lists TRBD2, though no DNA is available to test this call. CDR3 length equals 18 residues. Germline-derived CDR1 and CDR2 are MGHDK and SYGVNS. CDR3: CASSNTGTSGDRGNEQFF.

The V gene is TRBV28, the J gene TRBJ1-2. This CDR3 contains 17 residues. The germline V gene encodes CDR1 MDHEN and CDR2 SYDVKM. This chain's CDR3 is CASSSVRADYSISGYTF.

J is TRBJ1-1 and V is TRBV5-1. The CDR3 runs 13 residues. In germline, CDR1 is SGHRS, CDR2 YFSETQ. CDR3 in amino acids: CASSLAGPFEAFF. The full variable domain, completed using reference TRBV5-1 and TRBJ1-1, is KAGVTQTPRYLIKTRGQQVTLSCSPISGHRSVSWYQQTPGQGLQFLFEYFSETQRNKGNFPGRFSGRQFSNSRSEMNVSTLELGDSALYLCASSLAGPFEAFFGQGTRLTVV.